In this sample, the clone carrying this T cell receptor beta chain turned up once. Its target is not known. Method: immunoSEQ multiplex PCR; TCRdb's copy keeps in-frame clones and lacks some. The sample lists around 150,000 clones, 90% occurring once. The germline CDR1 and CDR2 sequences are SGHVS and FQNEAQ. CDR3 length equals 14 residues. After removal of 5 bases from V and 4 bases from J, the junction contained 8 bases not matched to a gene. This sample was included in a study of OX40 agonist ivuxolimab in advanced cancers. Study conclusions and caveats: More expanded clones were seen, on average, in CD8+ T cells than in CD4+.

This chain uses TRBV7-8 with TRBJ2-7; TRBD1 matches 7 bases. The TCR comes from an adult with an advanced solid tumor such as melanoma, head and neck, liver or kidney cancer. The material sequenced was CD4+ or CD8+ T cells sorted from blood, taken in a trial of the OX40 agonist ivuxolimab. CDR3 bases: TGTGCCAGCAGCCTTACACGGGACAGTTACGAGCAGTACTTC. Translated: CASSLTRDSYEQYF.